This T cell receptor beta chain came from a study of blood T cell repertoires in COVID-19. For the study at large: Researchers got acute and convalescent COVID-19 samples from the United States, Italy and Spain. Sample material is recorded as cDNA or gDNA derived from T cells, B-cell-depleted T cells, or PBMCs.

This CDR3 has 15 amino acids. Germline-derived CDR1 and CDR2 are MDHEN and SYDVKM. Deletions cut 3 bases from V and 0 bases from J, with 9 bases between. Authors' analysis steps: Estimated nucleated cell counts came from reference gene primer amplification. Measured with immunoSEQ multiplex PCR; TCRdb has only the in-frame clones, and not every one. The V and J calls and clone size come from that table; D and trimming were worked out from the DNA. The table shows more than 150,000 clones, with 83% occurring only once. V gene TRBV28 combines with J gene TRBJ2-1; D perhaps matches TRBD2 (6 bases). Sequences were obtained from peripheral blood. This sequence was found in a middle-aged woman with acute or convalescent COVID-19. CDR3: CASSFGGYSYNEQFF. The CDR3 nucleotides are TGTGCCAGCAGTTTCGGGGGATACTCCTACAATGAGCAGTTCTTC.